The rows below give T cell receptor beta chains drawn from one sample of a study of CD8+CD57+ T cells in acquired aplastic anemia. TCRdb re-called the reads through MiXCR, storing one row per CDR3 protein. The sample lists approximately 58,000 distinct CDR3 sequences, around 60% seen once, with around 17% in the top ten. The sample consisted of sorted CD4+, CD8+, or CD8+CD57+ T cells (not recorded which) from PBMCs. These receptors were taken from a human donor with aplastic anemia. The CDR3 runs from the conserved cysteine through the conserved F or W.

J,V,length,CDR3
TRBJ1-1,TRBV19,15,CASSIDLVGVTEAFF
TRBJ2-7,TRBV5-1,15,CASSFTTGGGHEQYF
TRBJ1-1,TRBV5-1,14,CASSWTGGGTEAFF
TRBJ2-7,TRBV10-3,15,CAISESNRGSYEQYF
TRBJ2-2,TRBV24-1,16,CATSREGQENTGELFF
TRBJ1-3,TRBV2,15,CASRLTTGTGNTIYF
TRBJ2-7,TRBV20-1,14,CSARALGQRYEQYF
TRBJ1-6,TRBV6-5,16,CASSSGDRDQVSPLHF
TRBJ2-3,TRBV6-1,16,CASSAPSGVSTDTQYF
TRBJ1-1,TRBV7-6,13,CASSKGHNTEAFF
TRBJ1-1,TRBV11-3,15,CASSLDFQGATEAFF
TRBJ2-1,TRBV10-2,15,CASSESRLAFNEQFF
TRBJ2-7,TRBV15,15,CATSSTGGGLNEQYF
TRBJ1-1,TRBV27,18,CASSLSLGSSLMNTEAFF
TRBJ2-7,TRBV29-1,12,CSVETGSHEQYF
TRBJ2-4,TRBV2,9,CASSDMQYF
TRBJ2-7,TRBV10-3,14,CAISDHRGSYEQYF